Sequencing of this TCR beta chain was carried out in a study of radiotherapy plus CTLA-4 blockade in lung cancer. Overall study findings and caveats: In blood, early T cell clone dynamics reportedly predicted response best, together with interferon-beta.

Germline values: CDR1 MDHEN, CDR2 SYDVKM. The CDR3 is 14 residues long. The V end lost 5 bases, the J end lost 7 bases, and 14 bases lay between the germline ends. Concerning this clone: Its antigen is as yet unknown.

Sequencing used immunoSEQ multiplex PCR; TCRdb keeps in-frame clones, though not all of them. Of some 18,000 clones listed, around 88% are singletons. The chain recombines TRBV28 with TRBJ2-2; D is undetermined. The origin of this receptor is a human donor with non-small cell lung cancer whose response to radiotherapy plus ipilimumab could not be evaluated. Specimen: peripheral blood, collected from a patient treated with radiotherapy plus ipilimumab. The CDR3 spells CASSPVGWSGELFF. The CDR3 DNA is TGTGCCAGCAGTCCAGTGGGTTGGAGCGGGGAGCTGTTTTTT.